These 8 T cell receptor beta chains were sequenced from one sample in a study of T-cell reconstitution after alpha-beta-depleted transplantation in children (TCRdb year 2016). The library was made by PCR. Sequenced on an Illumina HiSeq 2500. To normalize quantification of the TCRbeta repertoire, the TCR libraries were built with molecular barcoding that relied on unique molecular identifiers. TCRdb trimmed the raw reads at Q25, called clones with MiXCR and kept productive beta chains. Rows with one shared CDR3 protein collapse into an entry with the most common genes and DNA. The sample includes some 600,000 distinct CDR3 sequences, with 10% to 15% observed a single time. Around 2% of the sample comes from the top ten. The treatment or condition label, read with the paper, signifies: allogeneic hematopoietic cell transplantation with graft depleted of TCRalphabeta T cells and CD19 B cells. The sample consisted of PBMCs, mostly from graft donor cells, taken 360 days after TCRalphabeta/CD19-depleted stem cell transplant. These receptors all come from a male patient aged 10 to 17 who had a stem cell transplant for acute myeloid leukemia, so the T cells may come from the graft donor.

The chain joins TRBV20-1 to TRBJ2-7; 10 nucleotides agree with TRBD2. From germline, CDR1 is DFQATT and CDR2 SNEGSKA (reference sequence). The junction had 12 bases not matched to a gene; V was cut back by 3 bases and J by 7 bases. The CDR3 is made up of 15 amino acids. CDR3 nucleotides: TGCAGTGCTAGCTTAATCAGCGGGAGGGCGGGAGAGCAGTACTTC. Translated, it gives CSASLISGRAGEQYF.

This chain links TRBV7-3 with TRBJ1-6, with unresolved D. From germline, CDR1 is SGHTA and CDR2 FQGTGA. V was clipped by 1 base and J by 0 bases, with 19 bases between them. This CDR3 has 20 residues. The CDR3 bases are TGTGCCAGCAGCTTAAGGGCAGATCCGGATTGGAGCTCCTATAATTCACCCCTCCACTTT. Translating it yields CASSLRADPDWSSYNSPLHF.

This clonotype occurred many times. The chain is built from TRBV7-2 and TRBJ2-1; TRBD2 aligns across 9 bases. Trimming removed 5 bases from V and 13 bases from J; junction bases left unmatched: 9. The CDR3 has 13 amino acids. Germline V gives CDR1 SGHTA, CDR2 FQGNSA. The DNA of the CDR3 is TGTGCCAGCAGCCGAGGAGCGGGAGGTCTCCAGTTCTTC. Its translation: CASSRGAGGLQFF.

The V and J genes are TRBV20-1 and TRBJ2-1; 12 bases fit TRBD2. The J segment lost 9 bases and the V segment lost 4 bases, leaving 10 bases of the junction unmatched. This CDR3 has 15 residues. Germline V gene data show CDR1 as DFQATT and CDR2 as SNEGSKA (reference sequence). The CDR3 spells CSATKRLAGEAEQFF. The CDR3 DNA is TGCAGTGCTACTAAGAGACTAGCGGGAGAGGCTGAGCAGTTCTTC.

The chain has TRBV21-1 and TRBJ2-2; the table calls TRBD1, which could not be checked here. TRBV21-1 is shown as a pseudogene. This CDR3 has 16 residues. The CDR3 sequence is CASSKGGRESTGELFF. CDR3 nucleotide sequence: TGTGCCAGCAGCAAAGGAGGCAGGGAGAGCACCGGGGAGCTGTTTTTT.

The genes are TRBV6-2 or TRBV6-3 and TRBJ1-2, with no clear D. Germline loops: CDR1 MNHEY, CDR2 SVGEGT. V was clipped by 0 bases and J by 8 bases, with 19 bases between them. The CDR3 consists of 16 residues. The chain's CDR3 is CASSYSDRIRGSGYTF. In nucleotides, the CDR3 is TGTGCCAGCAGTTACTCGGATCGCATTCGGGGTTCCGGCTACACCTTC.

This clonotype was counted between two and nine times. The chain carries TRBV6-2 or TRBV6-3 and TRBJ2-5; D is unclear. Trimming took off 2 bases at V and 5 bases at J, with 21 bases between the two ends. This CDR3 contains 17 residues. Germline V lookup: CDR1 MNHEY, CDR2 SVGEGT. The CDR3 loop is CASSYIPALVLPETQYF. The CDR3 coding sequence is TGTGCCAGCAGTTACATACCGGCTCTAGTACTCCCGGAGACCCAGTACTTC.

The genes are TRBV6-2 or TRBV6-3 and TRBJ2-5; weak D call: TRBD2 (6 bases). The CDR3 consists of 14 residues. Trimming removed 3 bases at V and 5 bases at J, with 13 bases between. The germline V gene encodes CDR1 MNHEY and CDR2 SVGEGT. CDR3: CASSYSPGEETQYF. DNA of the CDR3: TGTGCCAGCAGTTATAGTCCGGGGGAGGAGACCCAGTACTTC.